A single T cell receptor (beta chain) is shown here with its context. This clone came up a few times. Which antigen it targets is not known. Base qualities are not recorded, but no much larger clone differs from it by a single base. Trimming leaves V shorter by 0 bases and J shorter by 6 bases, with the junction holding 3 bases beyond the gene matches. Based on the germline V gene, the CDR1 and CDR2 sequences are SGHDT and YYEEEE. From cysteine to phenylalanine, the CDR3 is 16 amino acids long. Solely the CDR3 DNA is kept, with 48 bases framed from the first base. This entry belongs to a study of cytomegalovirus exposure and HLA in healthy donors (dated by TCRdb to the late 2010s). The study in broad terms: In an earlier analysis of 587 of the donors, 276 Gb of sequence data and 90 million to 120 million unique TCR beta sequences from 150 million to 200 million T cells were reported. Approximately 300 gigabases of sequencing data and approximately 92 million unique TCR sequences made up an early release that covered fewer than 650 HLA-typed donors. A handful of DR-DQ haplotypes were handled as single units for association and clustering because linkage in the cohort was strong. Every discovery cohort repertoire had been produced on one sequencing platform. The study aimed to test whether cataloging public T cell receptors could reveal signatures of past pathogen exposure. In a later genetic analysis, genome-wide SNP genotypes for about 55% of the roughly 670 donors were used, and that subset was treated as a discovery cohort. The genetic ancestry cluster associated with self-reported Caucasian donors included 81% of the 398 genotyped donors. Donor age, sex, ethnicity and CMV serostatus were compiled alongside the repertoire data. Besides the first cohort of roughly 640 subjects, a separate validation cohort made up of roughly 120 different subjects was used. HLA typing covered class I and class II loci at four-digit resolution. The number of typed donors differed by locus: about 620-640 for A, B, C, DRB1 and DQB1; some 500 for DQA1; around 610 for DPA1; and some 470 for DPB1. An earlier analysis of 500 to 750 of the donors applied high-throughput TCR beta sequencing to assess whether each TCR beta V gene segment acted as functional or pseudogenic. High-throughput TCR immunosequencing, statistical association of individual TCRs with disease status, and machine learning were combined to predict cytomegalovirus infection status. Rather than drawing on any new phenotypic data, the later analysis identified candidate immune exposures from TCR beta sequences and the way those sequences occurred across donors. Among 398 genotyped donors of the cohort, an average of roughly 230,000 unique TCR beta nucleotide sequences was sequenced per donor, of which 15% to 20% were non-productive. The study profiled the T cell repertoires of hundreds of subjects by immunosequencing and related them to cytomegalovirus serostatus. A later analysis re-analyzed previously published TCR beta repertoires from 660 or so donors and added high-resolution HLA genotyping to study TCR occurrence patterns.

The library was prepared using the immunoSEQ multiplex PCR assay. The multiplex PCR relied on a mix of 60 forward primers for TCR Vbeta segments and 13 reverse primers for TCR Jbeta segments. Amplification of the CDR3 region of rearranged TCR beta genes was performed with a multiplex PCR assay on genomic DNA. The amplified TCR beta libraries were sequenced on the Illumina HiSeq System as 87-base-pair reads. The paper's data handling went like this. Across the 670 or so repertoires, a later analysis counted about 81 million unique TCR beta chains, 9 million to 14 million of which were shared by at least two donors. Raw reads were error-corrected and collapsed into unique sequences with a nearest-neighbor algorithm that merged closely related sequences to remove PCR and sequencing errors. CDR3 sequences were aligned to IMGT reference sequences to assign V, D and J gene segments. Each retained sequence needed at least a six-nucleotide match to both a V gene segment and a J gene segment. Rearrangements were called productive when the CDR3 lacked stop codons and stayed in frame with V and J; all others were non-productive. Following IMGT convention, CDR3 was defined as the stretch from the second conserved V-encoded cysteine up to the conserved J-encoded phenylalanine. The earlier analysis of about 590 of the donors excluded sequences that lacked an unambiguous match to a single V gene segment. An earlier analysis of several hundred of the donors called V segments functional above 56.7% productive rearrangements and segregating when the between-donor standard deviation exceeded 5%. A statistical classification framework was developed to diagnose cytomegalovirus status using the catalog of TCR beta chain sequences. V and J gene assignment, in a later analysis, came from comparing TCR nucleotide sequences with IMGT/GENE-DB human TR gene sequences. A later analysis assigned CDR3 sequences and most-parsimonious VDJ recombination scenarios with the TCRdist pipeline. In a later analysis, each TCR beta chain was defined by its CDR3 amino acid sequence together with its V-gene family, and reads lacking a unique V-gene family were excluded. In a later analysis, a few hundred highly shared, low-generation-probability nucleotide sequences were removed to address suspected cross-contamination and a sequencing artifact. For each public chain, a later analysis derived a clonal expansion index from normalized ranks of inferred template counts within each repertoire. Generation probabilities in a later analysis came from a VDJ recombination model fitted to out-of-frame rearrangements, and those results were checked against IGoR. Hypergeometric tests were used in a later analysis to score TCR-TCR, TCR-HLA and TCR-CMV co-occurrence, with a repertoire-size bias correction applied to the TCR pairs. To estimate false discovery rates, a later analysis permuted the HLA or CMV assignments 20 times. In a later analysis, co-occurring TCRs were grouped with DBSCAN, and TCRdist sequence similarity was added when clustering was performed within HLA-allele-positive subsets. Repertoires with fewer than 30,000 or more than 120,000 public chains were left out of co-occurrence clustering, as were about 5 repertoires with anomalous nucleotide sharing. The source is immuneACCESS, and TCRdb retained only in-frame sequences with V and J called. Part of the clones is not carried over; for the studies checked, unresolved V genes explain less than half of this, and the remainder is unexplained. V, J and clone size were drawn from that table, and D and trimming were deduced from the DNA. This sample holds 150,000 or so clones; about 86% were observed only once. Of the sample, approximately 2% is held by the ten largest clones.

The cohort consisted of 666 healthy bone marrow donors. At the time of sampling, every cohort member was nominally healthy, though immune exposures that went unrecorded were likely present. The donor tested CMV seronegative, placing the donor among the 350 to 400 seronegative members of the cohort. A peripheral blood sample was provided by each donor, and peripheral blood mononuclear cells were used for TCR beta sequencing. Genomic DNA extraction from the blood cell samples was performed with the Qiagen DNeasy Blood Extraction Kit. General study outcomes and caveats: The authors suggested that the approach could potentially be extended to other disease states and immunological phenotypes. Broadly in line with IMGT annotations, most TCR beta V segments showed up in productive rearrangements about 87% or about 30% of the time in an earlier analysis of some 590 of the donors. In vitro tests confirmed that a few of the cytomegalovirus-associated TCR beta chains recognize cytomegalovirus antigens. In both the original and validation cohorts, the classifier was reported to diagnose cytomegalovirus status with high specificity and sensitivity. Compared with equally common non-associated chains, HLA-associated TCR beta chains in a later analysis were more clonally expanded and had lower generation probabilities. Several of the top co-occurrence clusters appeared to be linked to parvovirus B19, influenza, CMV and Epstein-Barr virus, according to a later analysis. A further reported finding was that TCR beta sequences accurately predicted the HLA-A and HLA-B alleles for most subjects in the first cohort. Immune exposure information for the cohort was limited to CMV serostatus. An association between a missense DCLRE1C variant and V-gene and J-gene trimming of TCR beta chains was found in a later genetic analysis and replicated in an independent cohort. Across donors, most TCR sequences were observed very rarely, whereas some public TCRs were present in many individuals. Because HLA typing was unavailable for some donors at each locus, only the typed subset was used in association tests. Because the 87-base-pair reads could not distinguish some IMGT-functional V segments, including TRBV6-2 and TRBV6-3, those segments were excluded. Only TCR beta chains were sequenced in this cohort, and the absence of alpha or paired-chain data limited detectable features. A total of 150 to 200 TCR beta chains were listed by the study as associated with cytomegalovirus. When HLA alleles, especially DR and DQ, strongly co-occurred, TCR associations were difficult to assign to individual alleles. A later analysis found that most CMV-associated TCR beta chains appeared HLA-restricted, with HLA associations seemingly driven largely by CMV exposure. A cluster of highly shared sequence variants was judged likely to represent a technical artifact of the sequencing pipeline. A later genetic analysis reported fewer N-insertions in productive TCRs among donors in an Asian-associated ancestry cluster than the roughly 700-donor mean. According to a later analysis, TCR association rates differed among HLA loci, with DRB1 alleles showing the most associated TCRs and HLA-C alleles showing the fewest. Correlated functional status among segregating V segments might reflect linkage disequilibrium, but an unknown experimental factor could not be ruled out. Presence/absence analyses assumed roughly uniform sequencing depth across donors, an assumption that may not hold. Over 15 rarely observed V segments, including chromosome 9 orphons, were excluded from the earlier analysis of several hundred of the donors because counts were too low. A later analysis associated about 17,000 TCR beta sequences with specific HLA alleles at a false discovery rate of 0.05.

This TCR derives from a young woman in good health and CMV-seronegative. Material for sequencing was PBMCs. In this chain, TRBV5-6 is recombined with TRBJ2-3, with TRBD2 matching 14 junction bases. The encoded CDR3 is CASSLGLAGGLDTQYF. The DNA sequence follows: TGTGCCAGCAGCTTGGGACTAGCGGGAGGGCTTGATACGCAGTATTTT.